This TCR beta chain was profiled in a study of early T cells in non-severe SARS-CoV-2 infection (dated by TCRdb to the early 2020s). Regarding the study in general: Because TCR sequencing relied on bulk RNA taken from unsorted whole blood, pairing of alpha and beta chains was not possible. Results the study describes overall, beyond this receptor: VDJdb matching was skewed toward anti-spike CD8 responses and likely underestimated virus-specific expansions by missing private and CD4 specificities.

Turning to this clonotype: Its antigen has not been determined. No much larger clone exists at a distance of one base, and base qualities are not known.

V trim: 4 bases; J trim: 3 bases; unmatched bases: 2. The germline V gene yields SQVTM for CDR1 and ANQGSEA for CDR2. The CDR3 contains 12 residues, cysteine and phenylalanine counted. Left in the record is the CDR3 DNA by itself, 36 bases read in frame from the first base. Receptor amplification or capture employed 5' RACE. TCRdb shows the sequencer as NextSeq 500. The TCR library protocol attached unique molecular identifiers to individual cDNA molecules to correct for sequencing error and PCR bias. TCR alpha and beta chains were both sequenced, and the abundances of alpha and beta sequences in each sample were closely correlated with each other. As for the authors' bioinformatics: V gene, J gene and CDR3 annotation of TCR sequences was performed with Decombinator V4. Expanded TCRs were defined as changing significantly between any two time points under a Poisson model with p below 0.0001. Abundances of TCRs were expressed as counts per million after normalisation to the total number of TCRs sequenced in each sample. TRAV1-2 paired with TRAJ12, TRAJ20 or TRAJ33 defined MAIT TCRs, while TRAV10 paired with TRAJ18 defined iNKT TCRs. VDJdb, accessed 1 November 2021, was searched for CMV, EBV and SARS-CoV-2 annotated TCRs, with TCRs annotated for multiple antigens excluded. Using fastp trimming at Q25 and MiXCR clonotype assembly, TCRdb reanalyzed the public sequencing data and kept in-frame beta chains. Each entry merges the rows of one CDR3 protein and shows their most common DNA and genes. The V and J calls were not made by the authors but by TCRdb's processing. A total of some 56,000 distinct CDR3 sequences appear in this sample, roughly a tenth of them only once. The ten largest clonotypes hold approximately 6.5% of the sample.

Set within a cohort of healthcare workers in London, UK, this nested case-control study involved weekly PCR testing of nasopharyngeal swabs along with blood sampling. Healthcare workers were recruited during the week of the UK lockdown, between 23 and 31 March 2020, and followed weekly for up to about 15 weeks. The V gene is TRBV29-1 and the J gene is TRBJ2-7; 8 bases in between match TRBD1. The source material was whole blood. This receptor was taken from an adult who was a healthcare worker with PCR-confirmed SARS-CoV-2 infection or an uninfected control (not recorded which). The nucleotides read TGCAGCGTTGCACAGGGGGACTACGAGCAGTACTTC. Translation gives CSVAQGDYEQYF.